This is a list of T cell receptor beta chains from one sample in a study of T cells after posttransplantation cyclophosphamide. Measured with immunoSEQ multiplex PCR; TCRdb has only the in-frame clones, and not every one. Recorded here are tens of thousands of clones, none singletons. The sample comprised PBMCs. Source of these receptors: a man in his forties in good health, CMV-negative, and a related stem cell transplant donor. Both conserved end residues are trimmed from each CDR3. D genes are given only for firm matches.

13 TRBV9 TRBD2 ASSRRGDGNNEQF
12 TRBV6-5 NA ASGIRESYNEQF
12 TRBV19 TRBD1 ASSMDRGDQPQH
12 TRBV7-9 TRBD1 ASSLGQGNTEAF
13 TRBV10-3 TRBD2 AIRRLAGDTDTQY
14 TRBV11-2 TRBD2 ASSFQGLAGGKEQF
13 TRBV2 NA ASSVGQARDQPQH
12 TRBV4-3 NA ASSDEVGFQPQH
12 TRBV25-1 NA ASSASSYNSPLH
13 TRBV5-6 TRBD1 ASSPTSGGQETQY
12 TRBV11-2 NA ASSLEGLYSPLH
9 TRBV7-6 NA ASSVQETQY
12 TRBV19 NA ASSYGLAGNEQF
16 TRBV27 TRBD2 ASSFPSPLAGIYNEQF
11 TRBV10-3 NA AISESEGNIQY
13 TRBV6-6 NA ASSYAGWRGEKLF
13 TRBV15 TRBD2 ATSTPGLAYNEQF
12 TRBV10-3 TRBD2 AISGTSGVETQY
13 TRBV5-1 NA ASSLAVVGGNEQF
9 TRBV10-2 NA ASRDSYEQY
15 TRBV11-2 TRBD1 ASSPRSGTGAYNEQF
11 TRBV2 TRBD1 ASSLTGGTEAF
16 TRBV27 TRBD1 ASSFRGRGGSYNSPLH
12 TRBV7-2 TRBD1 ASSLRGLGEKLF
12 TRBV5-1 TRBD1 ASSQGGAGEKLF
13 TRBV18 TRBD1 ASSQKTGADQPQH
16 TRBV9 TRBD1 ASSVGGQGLALYNEQF
14 TRBV4-3 TRBD2 ASSQDGSGRRGELF
12 TRBV7-9 NA ASSHQRGLDTQY
12 TRBV2 TRBD2 ASYLAGNTGELF
11 TRBV9 TRBD2 ASSPPGGATQY
11 TRBV9 NA ASSVHPGTEAF
11 TRBV7-8 NA ASSPGVTNGYT
13 TRBV7-9 NA ASSLTSSPPIEQF
14 TRBV7-2 TRBD2 ASSFSSGSSYNEQF
14 TRBV7-2 TRBD1 ASSPIRDRIMYEQY
14 TRBV5-3 NA ARSLLGAPAKNIQY
14 TRBV21-1 NA ASSRDMDRAQYVAF
12 TRBV6-6 NA ASSNGQTGSPLH
9 TRBV20-1 NA SATSRVGYT